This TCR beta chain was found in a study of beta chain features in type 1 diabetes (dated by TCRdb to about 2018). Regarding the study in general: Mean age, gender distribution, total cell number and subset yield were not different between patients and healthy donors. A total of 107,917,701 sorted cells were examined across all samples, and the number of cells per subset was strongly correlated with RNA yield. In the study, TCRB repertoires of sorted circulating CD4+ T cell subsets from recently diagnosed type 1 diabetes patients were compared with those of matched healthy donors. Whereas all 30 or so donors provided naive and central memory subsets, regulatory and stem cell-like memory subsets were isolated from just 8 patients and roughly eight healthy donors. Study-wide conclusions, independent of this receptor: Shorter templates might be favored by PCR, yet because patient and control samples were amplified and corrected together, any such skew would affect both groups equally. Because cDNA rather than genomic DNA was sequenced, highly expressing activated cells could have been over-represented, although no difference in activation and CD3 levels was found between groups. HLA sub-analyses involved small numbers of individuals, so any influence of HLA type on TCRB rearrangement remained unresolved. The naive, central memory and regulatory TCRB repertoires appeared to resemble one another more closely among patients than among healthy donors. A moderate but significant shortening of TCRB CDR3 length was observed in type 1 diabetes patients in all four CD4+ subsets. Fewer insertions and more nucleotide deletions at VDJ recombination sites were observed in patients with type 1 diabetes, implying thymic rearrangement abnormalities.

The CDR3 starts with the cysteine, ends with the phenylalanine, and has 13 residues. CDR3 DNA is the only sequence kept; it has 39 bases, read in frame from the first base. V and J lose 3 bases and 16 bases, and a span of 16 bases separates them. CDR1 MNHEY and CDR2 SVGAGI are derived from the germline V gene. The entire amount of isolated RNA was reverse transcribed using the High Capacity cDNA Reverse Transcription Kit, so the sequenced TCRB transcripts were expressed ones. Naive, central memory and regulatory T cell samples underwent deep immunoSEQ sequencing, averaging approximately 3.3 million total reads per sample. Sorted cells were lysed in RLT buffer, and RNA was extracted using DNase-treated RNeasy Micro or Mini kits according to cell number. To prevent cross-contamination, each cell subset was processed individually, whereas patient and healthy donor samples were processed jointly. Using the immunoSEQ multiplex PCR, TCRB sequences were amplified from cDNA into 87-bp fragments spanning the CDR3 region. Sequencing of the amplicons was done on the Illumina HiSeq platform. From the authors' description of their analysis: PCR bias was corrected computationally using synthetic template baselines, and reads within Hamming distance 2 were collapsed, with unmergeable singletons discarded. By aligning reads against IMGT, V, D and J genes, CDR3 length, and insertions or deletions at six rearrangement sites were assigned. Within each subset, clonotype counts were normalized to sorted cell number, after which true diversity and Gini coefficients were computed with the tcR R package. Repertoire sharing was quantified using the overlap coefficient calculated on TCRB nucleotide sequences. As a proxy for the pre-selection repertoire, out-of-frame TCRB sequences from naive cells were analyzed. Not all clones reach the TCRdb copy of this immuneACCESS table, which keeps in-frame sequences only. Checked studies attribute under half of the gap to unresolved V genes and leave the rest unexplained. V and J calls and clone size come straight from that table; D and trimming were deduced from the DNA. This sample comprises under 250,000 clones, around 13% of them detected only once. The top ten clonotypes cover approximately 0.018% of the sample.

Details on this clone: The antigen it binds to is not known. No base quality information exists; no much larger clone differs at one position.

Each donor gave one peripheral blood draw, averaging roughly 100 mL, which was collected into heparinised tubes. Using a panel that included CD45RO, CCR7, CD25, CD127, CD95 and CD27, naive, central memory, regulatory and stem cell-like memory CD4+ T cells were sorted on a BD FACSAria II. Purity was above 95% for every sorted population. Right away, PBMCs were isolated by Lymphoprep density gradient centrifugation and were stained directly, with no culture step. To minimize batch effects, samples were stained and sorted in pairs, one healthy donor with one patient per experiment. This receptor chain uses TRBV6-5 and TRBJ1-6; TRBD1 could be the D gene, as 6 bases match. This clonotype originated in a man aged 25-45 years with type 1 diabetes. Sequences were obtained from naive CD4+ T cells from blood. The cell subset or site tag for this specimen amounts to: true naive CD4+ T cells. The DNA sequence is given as TGTGCCAGCAGTTATCAGGGGTCAGGTAGACTCCACTTT. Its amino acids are CASSYQGSGRLHF.